These T cell receptor delta chains were read from a single sample in a study of Vδ1+ human thymocytes. TCRdb reran clone calling via CATT on the multiplex PCR reads. The table has approximately 58,000 delta-chain clones, about 15% seen once. Sequenced: Vdelta1+ gamma-delta thymocytes from the thymus. The receptors come from a girl under three years old who had congenital heart surgery. Each CDR3 is given with its conserved first and last residue. D genes are given only for firm matches. Clone size, where shown, is once, few, many, or a class for clones that have expanded.

J gene	V gene	D gene	clone size	CDR3 protein	CDR3 DNA
TRDJ1	TRDV1	NA	few	CALGEPSTRAGHPHSYTDKLIF	TGTGCTCTTGGGGAGCCTTCCACCCGCGCGGGACACCCCCACTCGTACACCGATAAACTCATCTTT
TRDJ1	TRDV1	TRDD2	NA	CALGNGLPTFDGTDKLIF	TGTGCTCTTGGGAATGGCCTTCCTACCTTCGACGGCACCGATAAACTCATCTTT
TRDJ1	TRDV1	NA	few	CALGEPPGPYTDKLIF	TGTGCTCTTGGGGAACCACCTGGGCCGTACACCGATAAACTCATCTTT
TRDJ1	TRDV1	NA	few	CALGGNSARYTDKLIF	TGTGCTCTTGGTGGCAATTCGGCGCGGTACACCGATAAACTCATCTTT
TRDJ1	TRDV2	TRDD3	medium-sized	CAFRGGLYTDKLIF	TGTGCCTTTCGTGGGGGACTCTACACCGATAAACTCATCTTT
TRDJ1	TRDV1	TRDD3	NA	CALGELSPTGTGGKYTDKLIF	TGTGCTCTTGGGGAACTTTCCCCTACCGGTACTGGGGGAAAGTACACCGATAAACTCATCTTT
TRDJ1	TRDV1	TRDD3	NA	CALGERRVPPWGKYTDKLIF	TGTGCTCTTGGGGAACGGAGGGTCCCCCCCTGGGGGAAGTACACCGATAAACTCATCTTT
TRDJ1	TRDV1	TRDD3	NA	CALGDHPRGVGWGIHNSDKLIF	TGTGCTCTTGGGGACCACCCTCGGGGGGTTGGTTGGGGGATTCACAACTCGGATAAACTCATCTTT
TRDJ1	TRDV1	TRDD3	few	CALGELNPIVITDHLGGLIF	TGTGCTCTTGGGGAACTTAACCCTATAGTTATTACCGACCACCTGGGGGGACTCATCTTT
TRDJ1	TRDV1	NA	few	CALGELGCGSDKLIF	TGTGCTCTTGGGGAACTAGGATGCGGATCCGATAAACTCATCTTT
TRDJ1	TRDV1	TRDD3	NA	CALGFPVFTGGPYTDKLIF	TGTGCTCTTGGGTTTCCTGTTTTTACTGGGGGACCGTACACCGATAAACTCATCTTT
TRDJ1	TRDV1	NA	few	CALGAGCWGGDTDKLIF	TGTGCTCTTGGGGCTGGATGCTGGGGAGGGGACACCGATAAACTCATCTTT
TRDJ1	TRDV1	TRDD2	NA	CALGNFLRVKGPGQLIF	TGTGCTCTTGGGAACTTCCTACGGGTTAAGGGCCCGGGGCAACTCATCTTT
TRDJ1	TRDV1	TRDD3	few	CALGDRRFRWGIPYTDKLIF	TGTGCTCTTGGGGACCGCCGATTCCGGTGGGGGATACCGTACACCGATAAACTCATCTTT
TRDJ1	TRDV1	TRDD3	NA	CALGARRGGDTYTDKLIF	TGTGCTCTTGGGGCCCGACGCGGGGGGGATACCTACACCGATAAACTCATCTTT
TRDJ1	TRDV1	NA	NA	CALGPVGRRRGTDKLIF	TGTGCTCTTGGGCCAGTCGGGCGGAGGAGGGGTACCGATAAACTCATCTTT
TRDJ1	TRDV1	TRDD3	few	CALGEYSRTPTPYWGPHTDKLIF	TGTGCTCTTGGGGAATATAGTCGGACCCCCACCCCGTACTGGGGGCCTCACACCGATAAACTCATCTTT
TRDJ1	TRDV1	NA	NA	CALGGGLPICTEGKLIF	TGTGCTCTTGGGGGTGGCCTTCCCATCTGTACTGAGGGTAAACTCATCTTT
TRDJ1	TRDV1	TRDD3	NA	CALGAPFLLGDGSYPYTDKLIF	TGTGCTCTTGGGGCCCCTTTCCTACTGGGGGATGGGTCCTACCCGTACACCGATAAACTCATCTTT
TRDJ3	TRDV2	NA	NA	CACDAGWDLSSWDTRQMFF	TGTGCCTGTGACGCCGGTTGGGACCTTAGCTCCTGGGACACCCGACAGATGTTTTTC
TRDJ1	TRDV1	NA	few	CALGDWTAGYNKLIF	TGTGCTCTTGGGGATTGGACGGCGGGGTATAATAAACTCATCTTT
TRDJ1	TRDV3	TRDD3	few	CAPPPVLGDRLSWSTAKLIF	TGTGCCCCACCTCCCGTACTGGGGGATAGGTTGTCTTGGTCCACCGCTAAACTCATCTTT
TRDJ1	TRDV1	NA	NA	CALGDLLNPRAGVWGADKLIF	TGTGCTCTTGGGGACCTACTGAACCCTAGAGCGGGGGTTTGGGGCGCGGATAAACTCATCTTT
TRDJ1	TRDV1	NA	few	CALGEGSPLSADKLIF	TGTGCTCTTGGGGAAGGGTCCCCCCTAAGCGCCGATAAACTCATCTTT
TRDJ1	TRDV1	TRDD3	NA	CALGELTPSRHWGIQGDTDKLIF	TGTGCTCTTGGGGAACTTACGCCTTCCCGCCACTGGGGGATACAGGGGGACACCGATAAACTCATCTTT
TRDJ3	TRDV2	TRDD3	few	CARVFGGYTASSWDTRQMFF	TGTGCCCGTGTTTTTGGGGGATACACTGCAAGCTCCTGGGACACCCGACAGATGTTTTTC
TRDJ1	TRDV1	TRDD2	few	CALGAPSSTLYIPVPYTDKLIF	TGTGCTCTTGGGGCGCCTTCCTCCACCTTGTACATTCCCGTCCCCTACACCGATAAACTCATCTTT
TRDJ1	TRDV1	TRDD3	few	CALGDPLDCLPPGAGGSYTDKLIF	TGTGCTCTTGGGGACCCTCTAGACTGCCTACCTCCTGGGGCTGGGGGATCGTACACCGATAAACTCATCTTT
TRDJ1	TRDV1	NA	NA	CALGDAFESSPRMAYTDKLIF	TGTGCTCTTGGGGACGCCTTCGAAAGCTCACCCAGGATGGCGTACACCGATAAACTCATCTTT
TRDJ1	TRDV1	NA	few	CALGEGVGPTVLEDRVVRADKLIF	TGTGCTCTTGGGGAAGGGGTGGGTCCTACGGTACTGGAAGACCGGGTGGTTCGCGCCGATAAACTCATCTTT
TRDJ1	TRDV1	TRDD3	NA	CALGSRTTIKGLGDIPVADTDKLIF	TGTGCTCTTGGGTCGAGGACGACAATAAAAGGTCTGGGGGATATTCCCGTGGCGGACACCGATAAACTCATCTTT
TRDJ1	TRDV1	TRDD2	NA	CALGELWPSFGTVYTDKLIF	TGTGCTCTTGGGGAACTGTGGCCTTCCTTCGGTACTGTGTACACCGATAAACTCATCTTT
TRDJ1	TRDV1	TRDD3	NA	CALGDDSGGGGKTLPYTDKLIF	TGTGCTCTTGGGGACGATAGTGGTGGTGGGGGAAAAACCCTCCCGTACACCGATAAACTCATCTTT
TRDJ1	TRAV29/DV5	TRDD3	NA	CAASTRFPLGPLLGLGLIF	TGTGCAGCAAGCACCCGATTCCCGCTGGGGCCCTTACTGGGGTTAGGGCTCATCTTT
TRDJ1	TRDV1	TRDD3	NA	CALGEWSRTGGYHKLIF	TGTGCTCTTGGGGAATGGTCACGTACTGGGGGATACCATAAACTCATCTTT
TRDJ3	TRDV3	NA	few	CAFLGFLPRLALGDTRQMFF	TGTGCCTTTTTAGGATTCCTCCCCCGATTAGCCTTAGGGGACACCCGACAGATGTTTTTC
TRDJ1	TRDV1	NA	NA	CALGELVLGNPRRYTDKLIF	TGTGCTCTTGGGGAACTGGTTCTGGGGAACCCGAGACGGTACACCGATAAACTCATCTTT
TRDJ1	TRDV1	TRDD3	NA	CALGEPRRDPTHWGIEEAYTDKLIF	TGTGCTCTTGGGGAACCCCGGAGGGATCCTACCCACTGGGGGATAGAAGAGGCGTACACCGATAAACTCATCTTT
TRDJ1	TRDV2	TRDD3	few	CAWTDLGDKVADKLIF	TGTGCCTGGACAGATCTGGGGGATAAGGTCGCCGATAAACTCATCTTT
TRDJ1	TRDV1	NA	few	CALGSSVTDKLIF	TGTGCTCTTGGTAGCTCCGTCACCGATAAACTCATCTTT